This record covers a single T cell receptor beta chain. Generated by immunoSEQ multiplex PCR, the TCRdb table keeps only in-frame clones and is missing some. The table has some 150,000 clones, around 87% seen once; the top ten hold under 6%. The data originate from a study of blood T cell repertoires in COVID-19. The CDR3 is 15 amino acids. This chain links TRBV21-1 with TRBJ1-5; the tabulated D call, TRBD1, remains unverified against the DNA. TRBV21-1 constitutes a pseudogene. The sequence was collected from a human donor in a cohort sampled during active COVID-19. The sample comprised peripheral blood. This CDR3 is CASSKGQNSNQPQHF. The CDR3, as DNA: TGTGCCAGCAGCAAAGGACAGAATAGCAATCAGCCCCAGCATTTT.